The sequence of this T cell receptor (beta chain) was determined in a study of T-cell memory formation after mild COVID-19. Looking at the study overall: Among the donors, TCR clusters were largely specific to each donor.

The CDR3 runs to 13 residues. V was pared by 0 bases and J by 12 bases, with 4 bases of the junction left unmatched. 5'RACE, which relied on constant-segment primers, yielded TCR alpha and TCR beta cDNA libraries carrying sample barcodes and UMIs. TCRdb reanalysed the 5' RACE reads using MiXCR and keeps one entry per CDR3 protein. The sample consists of under 200,000 distinct CDR3 sequences, around a tenth of them appearing once. Study-wide results and limits: Contracting CD4+ clones were located mainly in CM and EM, and CD8+ clones in EMRA.

Comments on this clonotype: Its target is unknown.

This receptor was obtained from a young man who had mild COVID-19 (a few samples of this study predate the infection). Cell type and time point are not known. V and J are TRBV12-3 or TRBV12-4 and TRBJ2-1, with TRBD2 matching 8 bases. Sequencing was carried out using PBMCs or a T cell subset sorted from them (not recorded which). The CDR3: CASSLARAGGQFF. CDR3 sequence (DNA): TGTGCCAGCAGTTTAGCGCGGGCGGGGGGGCAGTTCTTC.